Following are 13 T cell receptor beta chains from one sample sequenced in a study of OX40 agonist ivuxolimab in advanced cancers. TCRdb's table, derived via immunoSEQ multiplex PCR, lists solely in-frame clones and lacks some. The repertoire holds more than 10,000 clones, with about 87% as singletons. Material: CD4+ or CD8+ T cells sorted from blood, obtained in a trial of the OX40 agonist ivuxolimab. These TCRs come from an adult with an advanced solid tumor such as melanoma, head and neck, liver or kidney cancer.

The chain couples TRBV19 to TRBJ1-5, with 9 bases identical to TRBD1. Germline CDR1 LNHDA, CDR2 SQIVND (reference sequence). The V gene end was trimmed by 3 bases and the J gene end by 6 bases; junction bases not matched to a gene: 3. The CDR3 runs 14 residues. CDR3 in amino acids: CASSMLTGGQPQHF. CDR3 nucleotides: TGTGCCAGTAGTATGCTGACAGGGGGTCAGCCCCAGCATTTT.

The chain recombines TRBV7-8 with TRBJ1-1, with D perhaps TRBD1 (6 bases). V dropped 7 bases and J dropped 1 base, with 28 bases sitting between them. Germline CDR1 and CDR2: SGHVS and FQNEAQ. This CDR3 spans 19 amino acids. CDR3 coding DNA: TGTGCCAGCATCGTTGGATACAGGGCAGGGTATTGGACGAACACTGAAGCTTTCTTT. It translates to CASIVGYRAGYWTNTEAFF.

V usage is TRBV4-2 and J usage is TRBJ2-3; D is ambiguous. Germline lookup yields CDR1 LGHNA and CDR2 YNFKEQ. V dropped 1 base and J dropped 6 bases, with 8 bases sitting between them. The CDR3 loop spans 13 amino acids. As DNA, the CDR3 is TGTGCCAGCAGCCAAGTGGGTACGGATACGCAGTATTTT. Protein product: CASSQVGTDTQYF.

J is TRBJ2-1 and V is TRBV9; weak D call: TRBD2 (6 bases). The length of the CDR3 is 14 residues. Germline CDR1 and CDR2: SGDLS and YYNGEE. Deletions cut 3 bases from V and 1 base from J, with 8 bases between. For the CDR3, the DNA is TGTGCCAGCAGCGGGCGGGGTTCCTACAATGAGCAGTTCTTC. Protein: CASSGRGSYNEQFF.

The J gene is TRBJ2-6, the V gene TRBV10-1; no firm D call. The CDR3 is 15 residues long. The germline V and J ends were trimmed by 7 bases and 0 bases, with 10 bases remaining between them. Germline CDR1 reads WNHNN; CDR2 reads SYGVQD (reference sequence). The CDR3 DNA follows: TGCGCCAGCACCCTCGCGAGCTCTGGGGCCAACGTCCTGACTTTC. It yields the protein CASTLASSGANVLTF.

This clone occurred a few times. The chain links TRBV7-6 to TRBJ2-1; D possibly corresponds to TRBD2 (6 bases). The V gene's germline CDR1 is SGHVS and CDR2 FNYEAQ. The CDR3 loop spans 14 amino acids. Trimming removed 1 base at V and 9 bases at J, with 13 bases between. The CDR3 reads CASSLGASGGEQFF. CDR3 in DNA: TGTGCCAGCAGCTTAGGGGCATCCGGGGGTGAGCAGTTCTTC. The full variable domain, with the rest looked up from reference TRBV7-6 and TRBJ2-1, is GAGVSQSPRYKVTKRGQDVALRCDPISGHVSLYWYRQALGQGPEFLTYFNYEAQQDKSGLPNDRFSAERPEGSISTLTIQRTEQRDSAMYRCASSLGASGGEQFFGPGTRLTVL.

This CDR3 reads CSVEEGTEAFF. In DNA, the CDR3 is TGCAGCGTTGAAGAAGGGACTGAAGCTTTCTTT. The gene calls are TRBV29-1 and TRBJ1-1; D unresolved. Germline CDR1 and CDR2: SQVTM and ANQGSEA. V lost 0 bases and J 5 bases, leaving 4 bases between the germline ends. This CDR3 contains 11 residues.

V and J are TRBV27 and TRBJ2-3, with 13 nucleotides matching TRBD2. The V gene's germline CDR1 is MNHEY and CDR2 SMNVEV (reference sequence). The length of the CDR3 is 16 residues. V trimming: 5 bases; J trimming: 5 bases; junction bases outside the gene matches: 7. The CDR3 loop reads CASSILAGGPGDTQYF. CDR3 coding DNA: TGTGCCAGCAGTATACTAGCGGGGGGGCCTGGAGATACGCAGTATTTT.

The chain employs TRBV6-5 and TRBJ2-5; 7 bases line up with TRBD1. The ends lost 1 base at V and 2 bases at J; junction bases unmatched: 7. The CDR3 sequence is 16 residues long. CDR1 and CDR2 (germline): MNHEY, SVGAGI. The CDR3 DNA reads TGTGCCAGCAGTTACTGGGACAGTGAGGGGCAAGAGACCCAGTACTTC. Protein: CASSYWDSEGQETQYF.

The CDR3 sequence is CAISEPDTQYF. CDR3 sequence (DNA): TGTGCCATCAGTGAGCCAGATACGCAGTATTTT. This sequence joins TRBV10-3 and TRBJ2-3; no reliable D call. CDR3 length: 11 residues. Germline CDR1 ENHRY, CDR2 SYGVKD. V lost 2 bases, J lost 4 bases, and 1 base lay in between.

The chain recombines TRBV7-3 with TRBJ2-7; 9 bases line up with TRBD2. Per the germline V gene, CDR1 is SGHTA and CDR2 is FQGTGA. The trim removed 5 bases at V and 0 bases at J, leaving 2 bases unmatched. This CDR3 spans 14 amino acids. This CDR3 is CASSVSGGSYEQYF. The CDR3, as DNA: TGTGCCAGCAGCGTTAGCGGGGGCTCCTACGAGCAGTACTTC.

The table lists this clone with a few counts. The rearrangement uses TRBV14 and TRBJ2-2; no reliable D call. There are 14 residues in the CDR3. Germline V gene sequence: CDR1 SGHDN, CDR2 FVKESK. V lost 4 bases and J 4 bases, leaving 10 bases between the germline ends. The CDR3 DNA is TGTGCCAGCAGCCCCTATTGGGGCACCGGGGAGCTGTTTTTT. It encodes CASSPYWGTGELFF.

DNA for the CDR3: TGTGCCAGCAGTTTGTCTGCCAGGTTAACCGGGGAGCTGTTTTTT. Translated, it gives CASSLSARLTGELFF. V gene TRBV27 combines with J gene TRBJ2-2; D gene ambiguous. Trimming shortened V by 3 bases and J by 5 bases, and 13 bases separated the two germline ends. The CDR3 sequence is 15 residues long. Per the germline V gene, CDR1 is MNHEY and CDR2 is SMNVEV (reference sequence).